This T cell receptor beta chain was identified during a study of human T cells and chemical hapten exposure. TCRdb reanalysed the RACE reads using MiXCR and keeps one entry per CDR3 protein. This table holds more than 75,000 distinct CDR3 sequences, under 10% found once. Germline V gene sequence: CDR1 SQVTM, CDR2 ANQGSEA. The germline V and J ends were trimmed by 3 bases and 2 bases, with 7 bases remaining between them. CDR3 length equals 13 residues. This clonotype was detected only a few times. Time point indicated: healthy volunteer bleed at 6 weeks. The study extracted total RNA from unfractionated whole blood.

This clonotype was obtained from a male donor in good health. Some clones in this sample may be carry-over from other donors' samples. The specimen was whole blood. The V and J genes are TRBV29-1 and TRBJ2-2; D not certain. The CDR3 nucleotides read TGCAGCGTTGATGGGGAAAACACCGGGGAGCTGTTTTTT. This gives the protein CSVDGENTGELFF.